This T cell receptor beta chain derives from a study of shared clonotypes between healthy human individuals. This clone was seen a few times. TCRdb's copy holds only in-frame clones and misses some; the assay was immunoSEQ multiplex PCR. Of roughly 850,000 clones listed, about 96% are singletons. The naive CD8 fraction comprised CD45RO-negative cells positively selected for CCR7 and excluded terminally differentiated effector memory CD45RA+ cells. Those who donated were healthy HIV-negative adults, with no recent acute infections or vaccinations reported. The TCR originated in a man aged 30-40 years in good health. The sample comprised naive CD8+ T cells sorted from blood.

CDR3 residues: CASTPLAGGYNEQFF. The CDR3 DNA sequence: TGTGCCAGTACCCCCCTAGCGGGAGGGTACAATGAGCAGTTCTTC. The chain has TRBV19 and TRBJ2-1; 12 nucleotides line up with TRBD2. CDR3 length: 15 residues. The germline V gene encodes CDR1 LNHDA and CDR2 SQIVND (reference sequence). V lost 7 bases and J lost 4; bases outside the gene matches: 5.